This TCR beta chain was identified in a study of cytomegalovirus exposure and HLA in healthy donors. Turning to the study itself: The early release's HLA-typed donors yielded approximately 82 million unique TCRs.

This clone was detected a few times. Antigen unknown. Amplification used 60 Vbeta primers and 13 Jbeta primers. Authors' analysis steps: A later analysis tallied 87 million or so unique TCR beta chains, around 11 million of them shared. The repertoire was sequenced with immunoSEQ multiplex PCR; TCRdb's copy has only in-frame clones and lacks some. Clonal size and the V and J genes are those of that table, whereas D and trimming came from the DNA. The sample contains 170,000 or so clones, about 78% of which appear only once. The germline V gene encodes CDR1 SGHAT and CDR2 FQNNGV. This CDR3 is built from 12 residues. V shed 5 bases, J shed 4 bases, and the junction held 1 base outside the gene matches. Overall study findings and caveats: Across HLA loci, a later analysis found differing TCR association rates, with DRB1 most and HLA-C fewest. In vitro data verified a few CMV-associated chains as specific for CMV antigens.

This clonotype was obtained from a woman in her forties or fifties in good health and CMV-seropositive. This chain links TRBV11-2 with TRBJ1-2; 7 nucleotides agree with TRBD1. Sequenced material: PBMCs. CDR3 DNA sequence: TGTGCCAGCAGCCGGGACAGCTATGGCTACACCTTC. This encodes CASSRDSYGYTF.